What follows is one TCR beta chain and its context. Unmatched junction bases numbered 4, after V lost 0 bases and J lost 3 bases. Per germline, CDR1 SGDLS and CDR2 YYNGEE. This CDR3 has 16 residues. This entry belongs to a study of prognosis after radiotherapy for stage I lung cancer. Study-wide background: Tumors proved to be squamous cell carcinoma in seven patients and represented adenocarcinoma in some 11.

CDR3 of TCR beta was amplified from genomic DNA via a two-round multiplex PCR. Primers specific to each TRBV and TRBJ gene drove first-round PCR. One entry per CDR3 protein, called by TCRdb with MiXCR from the multiplex PCR reads. Here the sample spans tens of thousands of distinct CDR3 sequences, around 31% being singletons. The source was PBMCs, collected before or after stereotactic body radiation therapy (not recorded which). This chain joins TRBV9 and TRBJ2-1, with 9 bases lining up with TRBD2. This sequence originates from a donor of 50 years or more with non-small cell lung cancer. The CDR3 loop reads CASSVGGGESYNEQFF. DNA for the CDR3: TGTGCCAGCAGCGTAGGCGGGGGGGAGAGCTACAATGAGCAGTTCTTC.